The clone carrying this TCR beta chain turned up a few times. Using immunoSEQ multiplex PCR, the repertoire was profiled, and TCRdb retains in-frame clones only, with some absent. The sample shows 32,000 or so clones, more than 70% of them seen only once. This entry is derived from a study of T cell changes during pregnancy in multiple sclerosis. The CDR3 is made up of 16 amino acids. J lost 2 bases, V lost 1 base, and 5 bases had no gene match. Germline-derived CDR1 and CDR2 are SGHTA and FQGNSA. The genes are TRBV7-2 and TRBJ1-5; TRBD1 matches 7 bases. The sequence was collected from a female donor with multiple sclerosis, enrolled in a pregnancy study. The source material was CD8+ T cells from peripheral blood mononuclear cells, sampled in the first trimester of pregnancy. The chain's CDR3 is CASSLGGDRRNQPQHF. The CDR3 bases are TGTGCCAGCAGCTTAGGAGGGGACAGACGCAATCAGCCCCAGCATTTT. Full variable domain (remainder filled in from reference TRBV7-2 and TRBJ1-5): GAGVSQSPSNKVTEKGKDVELRCDPISGHTALYWYRQSLGQGLEFLIYFQGNSAPDKSGLPSDRFSAERTGGSVSTLTIQRTQQEDSAVYLCASSLGGDRRNQPQHFGDGTRLSIL.